This T cell receptor beta chain was captured in a study of CD8 T cells in ankylosing spondylitis. This clonotype has only a few counts. Its target is unknown. Study-wide points: Blood of patients with ankylosing spondylitis appeared to be characterized by a TCR beta motif of several highly homologous variants. Clones linked to disease, bearing a CD8+ phenotype, were relatively rare in peripheral blood. Disease-linked clones were reportedly significantly enriched in matched ankylosing spondylitis synovial fluid.

TCRdb processed the 5' RACE reads anew with MiXCR; each CDR3 protein has one entry. The table includes 120,000 to 150,000 distinct CDR3 sequences, roughly 8% detected once. The sequenced sample consisted of synovial fluid, either unsorted or a sorted T cell fraction (not recorded which). The clonotype comes from a male donor with ankylosing spondylitis.

CDR3 DNA: TGTGCCAGCAGCGGTGGGGCCTATGTTGGGAGGGCACTGTTTTTT. It encodes CASSGGAYVGRALFF. The J gene is TRBJ1-4, the V gene TRBV28; weak D call: TRBD1 (5 bases). Trimming took 6 bases from V and 13 from J, leaving 24 bases between them. Germline assignment: CDR1 MDHEN and CDR2 SYDVKM. This CDR3 is built from 15 residues.